Given below is one T cell receptor (beta chain) in context. Sequencing was performed with immunoSEQ multiplex PCR; in TCRdb, only in-frame clones are kept and a portion is missing. The sample carries 350,000 to 400,000 clones, 80% to 90% recorded once. The data derive from a study of blood T cell repertoires in COVID-19. Overall study context: Whether acute or convalescent, the COVID-19 samples came from the United States, Italy and Spain.

This CDR3 spans 15 amino acids. Germline CDR1 and CDR2: SGHNT and YYREEE (reference sequence). The ends lost 0 bases at V and 0 bases at J; junction bases unmatched: 3. This clonotype originated in a man between 35 and 55 years old in a cohort exposed to, infected with or recovered from COVID-19 (not recorded which). The material sequenced was PBMCs or T cells enriched from blood (not recorded which). This chain connects TRBV5-4 to TRBJ2-7; 7 positions agree with TRBD1. The CDR3 spells CASSLGGTDSYEQYF. CDR3 coding DNA: TGTGCCAGCAGCTTGGGGGGGACAGACTCCTACGAGCAGTACTTC. Complete variable domain (other parts from reference TRBV5-4 and TRBJ2-7): ETGVTQSPTHLIKTRGQQVTLRCSSQSGHNTVSWYQQALGQGPQFIFQYYREEENGRGNFPPRFSGLQFPNYSSELNVNALELDDSALYLCASSLGGTDSYEQYFGPGTRLTVT.